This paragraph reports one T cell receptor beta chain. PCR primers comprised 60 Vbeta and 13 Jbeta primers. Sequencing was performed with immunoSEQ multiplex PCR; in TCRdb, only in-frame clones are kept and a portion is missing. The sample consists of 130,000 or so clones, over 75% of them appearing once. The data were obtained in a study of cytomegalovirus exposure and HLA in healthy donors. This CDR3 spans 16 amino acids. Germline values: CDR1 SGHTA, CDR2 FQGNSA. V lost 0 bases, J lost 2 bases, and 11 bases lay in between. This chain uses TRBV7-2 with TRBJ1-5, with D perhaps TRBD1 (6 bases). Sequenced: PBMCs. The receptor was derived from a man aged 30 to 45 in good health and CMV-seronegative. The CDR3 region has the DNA TGTGCCAGCAGCTTAGCGATGGCAGGGGGCAATCAGCCCCAGCATTTT. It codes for CASSLAMAGGNQPQHF.